This T cell receptor beta chain was documented in a study of blood T cell repertoires in COVID-19. Per the original data handling: Estimated nucleated cell counts came from reference gene primer amplification. Measured with immunoSEQ multiplex PCR; TCRdb has only the in-frame clones, and not every one. V and J calls plus clone size are reproduced from that table; the DNA served to infer D and trimming. The table has approximately 170,000 clones, 80% to 85% seen once. V lost 9 bases and J lost 3, with 14 bases in between. The CDR3 runs to 13 residues. The germline CDR1 and CDR2 sequences are LNHDA and SQIVND (reference sequence). This clone was observed a handful of times.

The source material was peripheral blood. The chain employs TRBV19 and TRBJ1-1; D remains unclear. The sequence was collected from a man in his 70s with active or convalescent COVID-19. Here the CDR3 reads CASHPLQDTEAFF. The CDR3 bases are TGTGCCAGCCACCCCCTTCAGGACACTGAAGCTTTCTTT. The variable domain in full, completed from reference TRBV19 and TRBJ1-1, reads DGGITQSPKYLFRKEGQNVTLSCEQNLNHDAMYWYRQDPGQGLRLIYYSQIVNDFQKGDIAEGYSVSREKKESFPLTVTSAQKNPTAFYLCASHPLQDTEAFFGQGTRLTVV.